Sequencing of this T cell receptor (beta chain) was carried out in a study of shared clonotypes between healthy human individuals. The study separated CD4+ cells into CD45RA+ naive and CD45RA-negative memory subsets. The input for sorted-subset replicate PCRs was around 200 ng DNA, approximately 30,000 T cell genomes. Authors' methods: Filtering differed since immunoSEQ provided only junctions, with no quality scores. Clones were read by immunoSEQ multiplex PCR, and TCRdb kept only the in-frame ones, dropping some. Clone size and V and J calls were adopted from that table, with D and trimming inferred from the DNA. This table has approximately 1.5 million clones, less than 99% appearing once. The source of this sequence is a man aged 25 to 40 in good health. Sequencing was carried out using naive CD4+ T cells sorted from blood. Specified subset: CD45RA+ positively selected.

The CDR3 DNA follows: TGTGCCAGCAAGGGAGCGGGAGGGCCTACGGGCGCCGGGGAGCTGTTTTTT. It translates to CASKGAGGPTGAGELFF. The chain combines TRBV9 with TRBJ2-2; 10 bases map to TRBD2. The CDR3 has 17 residues. The J segment lost 6 bases and the V segment lost 6 bases, leaving 14 bases of the junction unmatched. The germline gives CDR1 SGDLS, CDR2 YYNGEE.